This TCR beta chain was sequenced in a study of blood T cells in healthy people across ages. The V gene end was trimmed by 8 bases and the J gene end by 1 base; junction bases not matched to a gene: 13. The CDR3 runs 15 residues. CDR1 and CDR2 from the germline V gene are SQVTM and ANQGSEA. Primers used in a second PCR of roughly 7 to 11 cycles were a sample-barcoded 5' primer and a J-beta primer mix. Template switching added a 12-random-nucleotide identifier to every cDNA molecule. TCRdb passed the 5' RACE reads through MiXCR, listing each CDR3 protein once. The table records 600,000 to 850,000 distinct CDR3 sequences, roughly 44% of them present only once. Many counts were recorded for this clonotype.

The chain employs TRBV29-1 and TRBJ2-7; 8 bases match TRBD2. The specimen was blood. The TCR sequence derives from a woman aged 55-70 years in good health. In DNA, the CDR3 is TGCAGCCCCTACCGGGTAGCGGGGCCGTCCTACGAGCAGTACTTC. Its protein is CSPYRVAGPSYEQYF.